These 21 T cell receptor beta chains were all obtained from the same sample, sequenced in a study of a mutant IDH1 vaccine in newly diagnosed glioma. Time point reported: week 11, during vaccination. With topical imiquimod, each dose of the vaccine consisted of 300 ug of mutant IDH1 20-mer peptide. No antigen has been identified for these receptors. TCRdb's table, derived via immunoSEQ multiplex PCR, lists solely in-frame clones and lacks some. This table has roughly 60,000 clones, approximately 84% appearing once. The starting material was PBMCs, obtained from a glioma patient whose treatment included an IDH1 peptide vaccine. All receptors come from a man aged 25-45 years with glioma.

The gene calls are TRBV11-2 and TRBJ1-1; D uncertain. Germline values: CDR1 SGHAT, CDR2 FQNNGV. The CDR3 consists of 16 residues. The V end lost 1 base, the J end lost 0 bases, and 12 bases lay between the germline ends. The CDR3 loop reads CASSLGAGMMNTEAFF. CDR3 in DNA: TGTGCCAGCAGCTTAGGGGCAGGCATGATGAACACTGAAGCTTTCTTT.

The V gene is TRBV25-1, the J gene TRBJ2-3; D is possibly TRBD2 (6 bases). The V and J ends lost 3 bases and 2 bases respectively, with 12 bases between them. This CDR3 has 15 residues. CDR1 is MGHDK, CDR2 SYGVNS, per germline. CDR3 region: CASSDTRDFTDTQYF. The CDR3 region has the DNA TGTGCCAGCAGTGATACTCGGGACTTCACAGATACGCAGTATTTT.

The chain recombines TRBV7-9 with TRBJ2-5; D unclear. The CDR3 is made up of 13 amino acids. Germline values: CDR1 SEHNR, CDR2 FQNEAQ (reference sequence). V was clipped by 5 bases and J by 1 base, with 8 bases between them. DNA for the CDR3: TGTGCCAGCAGCGAACGGCCCCAAGAGACCCAGTACTTC. Its protein product is CASSERPQETQYF.

The chain is built from TRBV7-2 and TRBJ1-1, with D perhaps TRBD1 (6 bases). Germline V gene sequence: CDR1 SGHTA, CDR2 FQGNSA. Trimming took off 1 base at V and 2 bases at J, with 14 bases between the two ends. This CDR3 is built from 16 residues. The CDR3 region has the DNA TGTGCCAGCAGCTTAGAGGGGGGTGGAGTAAACACTGAAGCTTTCTTT. Translated, it gives CASSLEGGGVNTEAFF.

This chain connects TRBV5-1 to TRBJ2-7; possibly TRBD1 for D (6 bases). The V end lost 5 bases, the J end lost 2 bases, and 20 bases lay between the germline ends. The CDR3 is made up of 16 amino acids. Germline V gene lookup returns CDR1 SGHRS and CDR2 YFSETQ. CDR3 in amino acids: CASRDTGFSVAYEQYF. The DNA of the CDR3 is TGCGCCAGCAGGGACACAGGGTTTTCCGTTGCCTACGAGCAGTACTTC.

This chain connects TRBV5-1 to TRBJ1-1; D is undetermined. Per the germline V gene, CDR1 is SGHRS and CDR2 is YFSETQ. The CDR3 runs to 14 residues. Between the trimmed V and J ends, which lost 0 bases and 0 bases, there was a span of 6 bases. The DNA of the CDR3 is TGCGCCAGCAGCTTGGTGCAAATGAACACTGAAGCTTTCTTT. Residues: CASSLVQMNTEAFF.

The rearrangement uses TRBV5-1 and TRBJ2-7, with TRBD1 identical over 7 bases. The CDR3 length is 16 residues. In germline, CDR1 is SGHRS, CDR2 YFSETQ. Trimming cost V 4 bases and J 2 bases; bases outside gene matches: 12. The CDR3 loop is CASSPDPTGQTYEQYF. CDR3 nucleotides: TGCGCCAGCAGCCCGGATCCCACGGGACAGACCTACGAGCAGTACTTC.

The chain links TRBV28 to TRBJ1-5; D ambiguous. The CDR3 has 17 residues. Germline V CDR1 and CDR2: MDHEN, SYDVKM. V gave up 6 bases and J gave up 3 bases, with 21 bases separating them. The CDR3: CASRTDERRRINQPQHF. The CDR3 DNA reads TGTGCCAGCAGGACGGACGAAAGAAGGCGGATCAATCAGCCCCAGCATTTT. Filled out from reference TRBV28 and TRBJ1-5, the complete variable domain reads DVKVTQSSRYLVKRTGEKVFLECVQDMDHENMFWYRQDPGLGLRLIYFSYDVKMKEKGDIPEGYSVSREKKERFSLILESASTNQTSMYLCASRTDERRRINQPQHFGDGTRLSIL.

The V and J genes are TRBV28 and TRBJ1-2; tentative D call: TRBD1 (6 bases). The germline gives CDR1 MDHEN, CDR2 SYDVKM. The CDR3 extends over 15 amino acids. The ends were cut back, 0 bases at V and 3 bases at J, with 11 bases in the middle. The CDR3 bases are TGTGCCAGCAGTTTATGGGGGGCGAAGTACTATGGCTACACCTTC. It specifies CASSLWGAKYYGYTF.

The chain combines TRBV28 with TRBJ1-6; a weak D match, TRBD1 (6 bases). This CDR3 contains 16 residues. Per the germline V gene, CDR1 is MDHEN and CDR2 is SYDVKM. Trimming removed 2 bases from V and 7 bases from J, with 15 bases in between. The DNA of the CDR3 is TGTGCCAGCAGTTTACCAAGACAGGCCTCCAATTCACCCCTCCACTTT. Protein product: CASSLPRQASNSPLHF. The complete variable domain, with remaining parts taken from reference TRBV28 and TRBJ1-6, reads DVKVTQSSRYLVKRTGEKVFLECVQDMDHENMFWYRQDPGLGLRLIYFSYDVKMKEKGDIPEGYSVSREKKERFSLILESASTNQTSMYLCASSLPRQASNSPLHFGNGTRLTVT.

Turning to this clone: The conserved phenylalanine or tryptophan is not found at the CDR3 terminus, so this likely reflects a read error. The limits of the CDR3 on the DNA are not certain, so only TCRdb's listed CDR3 is given. This sequence joins TRBV9 and TRBJ2-3; the listed D gene, TRBD2, was not tested against the DNA. The germline V gene has CDR1 SGDLS and CDR2 YYNGEE. Termini included, the CDR3 measures 14 amino acids. The chain's CDR3 is CASSVESAGAPTEL.

This chain joins TRBV4-3 and TRBJ2-7; a possible D gene is TRBD2 (6 bases). Trimming left V 1 base short and J 5 bases short, with 15 bases between. In germline, CDR1 is LGHNA, CDR2 YSLEER. This CDR3 has 15 amino acids. Here the CDR3 reads CASSQALAPFNEQYF. The CDR3, as DNA: TGCGCCAGCAGCCAAGCACTAGCACCGTTCAACGAGCAGTACTTC.

The chain carries TRBV4-3 and TRBJ2-2, with TRBD2 matching 11 bases. Germline V CDR1 and CDR2: LGHNA, YSLEER. The junction had 7 bases not matched to a gene; V was cut back by 4 bases and J by 0 bases. The CDR3 is 18 amino acids. The CDR3 protein is CASSLGLAGSSNTGELFF. The CDR3 DNA reads TGCGCCAGCAGCCTCGGACTAGCGGGCAGTTCGAACACCGGGGAGCTGTTTTTT.

This clone was recorded once. The V gene is TRBV2, the J gene TRBJ2-7, with 8 positions matching TRBD1. The CDR3 is 14 residues long. V lost 7 bases and J lost 4; bases outside the gene matches: 9. Germline values: CDR1 SNHLY, CDR2 FYNNEI. The CDR3 bases are TGTGCCAGCATCCTAGCCGGGACAGGTTACGAGCAGTACTTC. This codes for CASILAGTGYEQYF.

The chain couples TRBV9 to TRBJ1-1; D is perhaps TRBD1 (5 bases). In germline, CDR1 is SGDLS, CDR2 YYNGEE. The ends were cut back, 0 bases at V and 3 bases at J, with 9 bases in the middle. The CDR3 totals 14 residues. The CDR3 loop is CASSVDPGDTEAFF. In DNA, the CDR3 is TGTGCCAGCAGCGTAGATCCGGGGGACACTGAAGCTTTCTTT.

V and J are TRBV7-2 and TRBJ2-1; D may be TRBD1 or TRBD2 (5 bases each). This CDR3 comprises 14 residues. Trimming removed 2 bases at V and 3 bases at J, with 8 bases between. Germline values: CDR1 SGHTA, CDR2 FQGNSA. The CDR3 here is CASSLLGDYNEQFF. CDR3 DNA: TGTGCCAGCAGCTTATTGGGGGACTACAATGAGCAGTTCTTC.

The V and J genes are TRBV5-8 and TRBJ2-4; 10 nucleotides match TRBD1. The CDR3 sequence is 15 residues long. Germline loops: CDR1 SGHTS, CDR2 YDEGEE. The J segment lost 7 bases and the V segment lost 6 bases, leaving 10 bases of the junction unmatched. The CDR3 DNA sequence: TGTGCCAGCACCCCGGGACAGGGGCAGTGGAACATTCAGTACTTC. Protein product: CASTPGQGQWNIQYF.

This chain connects TRBV7-9 to TRBJ2-3; D could derive from TRBD1 or TRBD2 (5 bases each). This CDR3 comprises 16 residues. The germline V gene encodes CDR1 SEHNR and CDR2 FQNEAQ (reference sequence). V lost 6 bases and J 3 bases, leaving 19 bases between the germline ends. CDR3 protein: CASRTPGPTLTDTQYF. CDR3 DNA sequence: TGTGCCAGCAGGACCCCGGGACCCACTTTGACAGATACGCAGTATTTT. Combining the CDR3 with reference TRBV7-9 and TRBJ2-3 gives the whole variable domain DTGVSQNPRHKITKRGQNVTFRCDPISEHNRLYWYRQTLGQGPEFLTYFQNEAQLEKSRLLSDRFSAERPKGSFSTLEIQRTEQGDSAMYLCASRTPGPTLTDTQYFGPGTRLTVL.

The CDR3 protein is CASSRISYGRAYEQYF. The CDR3 DNA follows: TGTGCCAGCAGCCGTATTAGTTACGGGAGAGCCTACGAGCAGTACTTC. This chain connects TRBV7-9 to TRBJ2-7, with D possibly being TRBD2 (6 bases). The CDR3 loop spans 16 amino acids. The germline gives CDR1 SEHNR, CDR2 FQNEAQ (reference sequence). Trimming stripped 5 bases from V and 2 bases from J, with 19 bases between.

The rearrangement links TRBV9 to TRBJ2-1, with 7 bases fitting TRBD1. Germline-derived CDR1 and CDR2 are SGDLS and YYNGEE. The CDR3 extends over 14 amino acids. The junction had 5 bases not matched to a gene; V was cut back by 3 bases and J by 5 bases. The CDR3 nucleotides read TGTGCCAGCAGCGATCGGGACAGAGACAATGAGCAGTTCTTC. Amino acids: CASSDRDRDNEQFF.

The V gene is TRBV5-6, the J gene TRBJ2-7; no reliable D call. V was trimmed by 2 bases and J by 7 bases, leaving 10 bases between them. Germline CDR1 reads SGHDT; CDR2 reads YYEEEE. The CDR3 totals 12 residues. As DNA, the CDR3 is TGTGCCAGCAGCTTATCCGGGTGGGAGCAGTACTTC. Its protein product is CASSLSGWEQYF.